This is a list of T cell receptor beta chains from one sample in a study of shared clonotypes between healthy human individuals. TCRdb keeps only in-frame clones here, not all; method: immunoSEQ multiplex PCR. The profile shows roughly 500,000 clones, about 96% of them singletons. The sequenced material came from naive CD4+ T cells sorted from blood. The origin of the receptors is a woman aged 25 to 39 in good health. The conserved cysteine and the conserved F or W are not part of the CDR3 here. The order of the fields is CDR3 protein, J gene, V gene.

cdr3_aa: SVAPGNEQF
j_call: TRBJ2-1
v_call: TRBV20-1

cdr3_aa: ASSESRDPNQETQY
j_call: TRBJ2-5
v_call: TRBV10-1

cdr3_aa: ASSQGTEDEKLF
j_call: TRBJ1-4
v_call: TRBV6-6

cdr3_aa: ASSVGLAYEQY
j_call: TRBJ2-7
v_call: TRBV9

cdr3_aa: ASSQTGTVNTEAF
j_call: TRBJ1-1
v_call: TRBV4-1

cdr3_aa: ASSQTRDSYNEQF
j_call: TRBJ2-1
v_call: TRBV27

cdr3_aa: ASSPQGQGVSYEQY
j_call: TRBJ2-7
v_call: TRBV11-2

cdr3_aa: ASSLLAGPVSQY
j_call: TRBJ2-3
v_call: TRBV28

cdr3_aa: ASSSPTAYSNQPQH
j_call: TRBJ1-5
v_call: TRBV28

cdr3_aa: ASSYHRLAVFNEQF
j_call: TRBJ2-1
v_call: TRBV6-6

cdr3_aa: ASSEGQAYSYEQY
j_call: TRBJ2-7
v_call: TRBV6-1

cdr3_aa: ATYKGETQY
j_call: TRBJ2-5
v_call: TRBV6-1

cdr3_aa: ASSPTRGPNEQY
j_call: TRBJ2-7
v_call: TRBV13

cdr3_aa: ASSEPRGGRGEQY
j_call: TRBJ2-7
v_call: TRBV6-1

cdr3_aa: ASSEDYNSYEQY
j_call: TRBJ2-7
v_call: TRBV6-4

cdr3_aa: ASSSPENQPQH
j_call: TRBJ1-5
v_call: TRBV28

cdr3_aa: ASMVLAGLNDEQF
j_call: TRBJ2-1
v_call: TRBV28

cdr3_aa: ASSPRGGGYSSYEQY
j_call: TRBJ2-7
v_call: TRBV28

cdr3_aa: ASSLRGRWQETQY
j_call: TRBJ2-5
v_call: TRBV5-5

cdr3_aa: ATSRDPTENQPQH
j_call: TRBJ1-5
v_call: TRBV15

cdr3_aa: ASSYWDTRDYNEQF
j_call: TRBJ2-1
v_call: TRBV2

cdr3_aa: ASSRTGAGAQAGGTDTQY
j_call: TRBJ2-3
v_call: TRBV5-4

cdr3_aa: ASPGLAGAPTGETQY
j_call: TRBJ2-5
v_call: TRBV9

cdr3_aa: SVETQLLNNEQF
j_call: TRBJ2-1
v_call: TRBV29-1

cdr3_aa: ASSLMGRSPNQETQY
j_call: TRBJ2-5
v_call: TRBV27

cdr3_aa: SAGGPSGDTQY
j_call: TRBJ2-3
v_call: TRBV29-1

cdr3_aa: ASTPTSVNYGYT
j_call: TRBJ1-2
v_call: TRBV19

cdr3_aa: AISGTLGPISYEQY
j_call: TRBJ2-7
v_call: TRBV10-3

cdr3_aa: ASSERQGADTQY
j_call: TRBJ2-3
v_call: TRBV10-1

cdr3_aa: ASSLGARYQETQY
j_call: TRBJ2-5
v_call: TRBV28

cdr3_aa: ASRTDAYNSPLH
j_call: TRBJ1-6
v_call: TRBV19

cdr3_aa: ASSLVIFLGLAGDEQF
j_call: TRBJ2-1
v_call: TRBV11-2

cdr3_aa: ASSIGLGWIAEQF
j_call: TRBJ2-1
v_call: TRBV7-2

cdr3_aa: ASSSRQAPGTEAF
j_call: TRBJ1-1
v_call: TRBV7-6

cdr3_aa: ASSQSELSRHSNQPQH
j_call: TRBJ1-5
v_call: TRBV4-1

cdr3_aa: ASSLAGAQETQY
j_call: TRBJ2-5
v_call: TRBV5-1

cdr3_aa: ASSAKKHGDTQY
j_call: TRBJ2-3
v_call: TRBV25-1

cdr3_aa: ASSGTGWGETQY
j_call: TRBJ2-5
v_call: TRBV6-1

cdr3_aa: ASSGLAGASFEQY
j_call: TRBJ2-7
v_call: TRBV2

cdr3_aa: ASTQREFDTQY
j_call: TRBJ2-3
v_call: TRBV19

cdr3_aa: AISESPDTQY
j_call: TRBJ2-3
v_call: TRBV10-3

cdr3_aa: ASSSTSGRDWETQY
j_call: TRBJ2-5
v_call: TRBV27

cdr3_aa: ASRPTGHNNEKLF
j_call: TRBJ1-4
v_call: TRBV19

cdr3_aa: ASSQDLEGRSYEQY
j_call: -
v_call: TRBV4-1

cdr3_aa: ASHAGKNQPQH
j_call: TRBJ1-5
v_call: TRBV6-1